A selection of T cell receptor beta chains follows, all from one sample in a study of blood T cell repertoires in COVID-19. Profiled with immunoSEQ multiplex PCR; TCRdb holds only in-frame clones, not every one. The sample has 240,000 or so clones, roughly 77% seen once; the top ten hold 3.3%. The source material was peripheral blood. These receptor sequences come from a woman older than 75 with acute or convalescent COVID-19. Each CDR3 is given with its conserved first and last residue. The D gene is left open where the match is weak. Clone size is shown for a subset of rows, as once, few, many or a class of expanded clone.

>19|TRBJ1-4|TRBV5-5|-|-
TGTGCCAGCAGCTTGGCCGCGGGACCGCAGTCCTCAACTAATGAAAAACTGTTTTTT
CASSLAAGPQSSTNEKLFF
>13|TRBJ2-7|TRBV5-4|-|-
TGTGCCAGCAGCTTTGCGGGATCCTACGAGCAGTACTTC
CASSFAGSYEQYF
>17|TRBJ1-1|TRBV15|-|-
TGTGCCACCAGCCTACTGCAGGGCCCCATGAGGCCAAGAGAAGCTTTCTTT
CATSLLQGPMRPREAFF
>14|TRBJ1-6|TRBV27|-|-
TGTGCCAGCAGTTTTTCCCAGGGCCGGTCACCCCTCCACTTT
CASSFSQGRSPLHF
>13|TRBJ2-7|TRBV4-1|TRBD1|-
TGCGCCAGCAGCCGGGACAGGGGGCTAGAGCAGTACTTC
CASSRDRGLEQYF
>15|TRBJ1-4|TRBV3-1/TRBV3-2|-|-
TGTGCCAGCAGCCAACAGGGCGGAAGTGGGGAAAAACTGTTTTTT
CASSQQGGSGEKLFF
>13|TRBJ2-1|TRBV14|-|-
TGTGCCAGCAGCCAAGGGAACCAGCGGGAGCAGTTCTTC
CASSQGNQREQFF
>17|TRBJ1-6|TRBV9|TRBD1|-
TGTGCCAGCAGCGTAGGGACAGGGTGGTCCTATAATTCACCCCTCCACTTT
CASSVGTGWSYNSPLHF
>15|TRBJ1-6|TRBV6-2/TRBV6-3|-|-
TGTGCCAGCAGTCCCTCACGAGGGAGGGGTTCACCCCTCCACTTT
CASSPSRGRGSPLHF
>12|TRBJ1-1|TRBV4-1|TRBD1|-
TGCGCCAGCGAGGGACAGGCATCTGAAGCTTTCTTT
CASEGQASEAFF
>12|TRBJ1-2|TRBV5-8|-|-
TGTGCCAGCAGCATATCAGGTGCCTTCTACACCTTC
CASSISGAFYTF
>16|TRBJ2-7|TRBV5-6|TRBD1|-
TGTGCCAGCAGCTCCACTCTCCGGGACAGCGGCTACGAGCAGTACTTC
CASSSTLRDSGYEQYF
>14|TRBJ1-2|TRBV2|-|-
TGTGCCAGCAGCGTGCAGGGTACTAACTATGGCTACACCTTC
CASSVQGTNYGYTF
>16|TRBJ2-3|TRBV5-6|-|-
TGTGCCAGCAGCTCCAGGGGGCACAGGGGGGGAGATACGCAGTATTTT
CASSSRGHRGGDTQYF
>15|TRBJ1-1|TRBV7-8|TRBD1|-
TGTGCCAGCAGCCCTAGGGACAGAGCTAACACTGAAGCTTTCTTT
CASSPRDRANTEAFF
>17|TRBJ2-7|TRBV11-2|TRBD2|-
TGTGCCAGCAGCTTAGTCGGACTAGCGGGGTCCTCCTACGAGCAGTACTTC
CASSLVGLAGSSYEQYF
>14|TRBJ2-3|TRBV6-5|TRBD1|-
TGTGCCAGCAGTTTTGGACAGGCCCCAGATACGCAGTATTTT
CASSFGQAPDTQYF
>10|TRBJ1-4|TRBV21-1|-|few
TGTGCCAGCAGCATCTTAAAACTGTTTTTT
CASSILKLFF
>16|TRBJ1-3|TRBV28|-|-
TGTGCCAGCCTGCGACAAGACAGGCACTCTGGAAACACCATATATTTT
CASLRQDRHSGNTIYF
>14|TRBJ1-6|TRBV3-1/TRBV3-2|-|-
TGTGCCAGCAGCCAATGGGACACTAATTCACCCCTCCACTTT
CASSQWDTNSPLHF
>18|TRBJ1-5|TRBV27|TRBD1|-
TGTGCCAGCAGTCCACGGGACAGGCATAGACCAGGGAATCAGCCCCAGCATTTT
CASSPRDRHRPGNQPQHF
>13|TRBJ1-2|TRBV27|-|-
TGTGCCAGCAGTTTAGGGAGGCTCTATGGCTACACCTTC
CASSLGRLYGYTF
>14|TRBJ1-4|TRBV3-1/TRBV3-2|-|-
TGTGCCCACCTGCGGAGGGTTAGGAATGAAAAACTGTTTTTT
CAHLRRVRNEKLFF
>16|TRBJ1-6|TRBV4-2|-|-
TGTGCCAGCAGCCAAGACCGGGGGGGAGGTAATTCACCCCTCCACTTT
CASSQDRGGGNSPLHF
>15|TRBJ2-1|TRBV27|TRBD2|few
TGTGCCAGCAGTTTCCGAAGCGGGAGTACGAATGAGCAGTTCTTC
CASSFRSGSTNEQFF
>15|TRBJ2-7|TRBV27|TRBD1|once
TGTGCCAGCAGTTCTCCCGGGACAGGGTCTTACGAGCAGTACTTC
CASSSPGTGSYEQYF
>17|TRBJ2-1|TRBV11-3|TRBD2|-
TGTGCCAGCAGCTCCGGGAAGGTAGCGGGCCCCTTGGGTGAGCAGTTCTTC
CASSSGKVAGPLGEQFF
>15|TRBJ2-3|TRBV3-1/TRBV3-2|TRBD2|-
TGTGCCAGCAGCCGCACTAGCGGGAGGGCGGATACGCAGTATTTT
CASSRTSGRADTQYF
>13|TRBJ1-1|TRBV7-9|-|-
TGTGCCAGCAGCTTATTTGCAGGGTCTGAAGCTTTCTTT
CASSLFAGSEAFF
>15|TRBJ2-7|TRBV7-9|-|-
TGTGCCAGCAGCCCACCGAGACAGGAGATCTACGAGCAGTACTTC
CASSPPRQEIYEQYF
>15|TRBJ1-5|TRBV9|-|once
TGTGCCAGCAGCGTAGGGGACGGCCGGCGGGGGCCCCAGCATTTT
CASSVGDGRRGPQHF
>18|TRBJ2-3|TRBV5-6|TRBD2|-
TGTGCCAGCAGCGGGCGGCGGACTAGCGGGGGGTACACAGATACGCAGTATTTT
CASSGRRTSGGYTDTQYF
>15|TRBJ1-1|TRBV6-2/TRBV6-3|-|few
TGTGCCAGCAGTTCTCTACTTTTTCAGAACACTGAAGCTTTCTTT
CASSSLLFQNTEAFF
>13|TRBJ2-7|TRBV28|TRBD2|-
TGTGCCACCGTTACTAGCGGGAGCTACGAGCAGTACTTC
CATVTSGSYEQYF
>13|TRBJ1-1|TRBV5-1|-|-
TGCGCCAGCAGCTTGCTGGGGAGCGCTGAAGCTTTCTTT
CASSLLGSAEAFF
>14|TRBJ1-2|TRBV4-3|-|-
TGCGCCAGCAGCCAAGAGACAGTGCTCTATGGCTACACCTTC
CASSQETVLYGYTF
>16|TRBJ1-3|TRBV3-1/TRBV3-2|-|few
TGTGCCAGCAGCCAAGATCCGAGCCCAATCGGGAACACCATATATTTT
CASSQDPSPIGNTIYF
>13|TRBJ1-2|TRBV6-5|-|-
TGTGCCAGCAGCCAGGGCCCCTCAGGGGGCTACACCTTC
CASSQGPSGGYTF
>17|TRBJ2-5|TRBV11-2|TRBD2|-
TGTGCCAGCAGCCATGGGACTAGCGGGGGGAGGTTGGAGACCCAGTACTTC
CASSHGTSGGRLETQYF
>13|TRBJ1-2|TRBV5-4|-|-
TGTGCCAGCACCCTGACAGGCAGCTATGGCTACACCTTC
CASTLTGSYGYTF
>12|TRBJ1-1|TRBV2|-|-
TGTGCCAGCAGTGAATCAGGGCGAGGAGCTTTCTTT
CASSESGRGAFF
>13|TRBJ2-1|TRBV20-1|TRBD1|once
TGCAGTGCTAGTTGGCAGGGGGCTGGTGAGCAGTTCTTC
CSASWQGAGEQFF
>15|TRBJ2-1|TRBV7-2|TRBD2|-
TGTGCCAGCAGCTCCCAAGGACAACTACTAGCGGAGCAGTTCTTC
CASSSQGQLLAEQFF
>16|TRBJ1-5|TRBV7-6|-|once
TGTGCCAGCAGCAAAGGGACTCAACTCAGCGATCAGCCCCAGCATTTT
CASSKGTQLSDQPQHF
>15|TRBJ1-4|TRBV14|TRBD1|-
TGTGCCAGCAGCCCTTGGACAGGGGGCTATGAAAAACTGTTTTTT
CASSPWTGGYEKLFF
>15|TRBJ2-1|TRBV9|-|-
TGTGCCAGCAGCGTTCTGGAGGGAAAAGGCGGTGAGCAGTTCTTC
CASSVLEGKGGEQFF
>13|TRBJ1-2|TRBV2|-|-
TGTGCCAGCGGAGGGGATACTAACTATGGCTACACCTTC
CASGGDTNYGYTF
>15|TRBJ1-4|TRBV11-2|-|-
TGTGCCAGCAGCTCCTCGAGGGCGGGGGGTGAAAAACTGTTTTTT
CASSSSRAGGEKLFF
>15|TRBJ2-1|TRBV7-7|TRBD2|-
TGTGCCAGCAGCCAGGGACTAGCCTTCGGCGATGAGCAGTTCTTC
CASSQGLAFGDEQFF
>16|TRBJ2-2|TRBV5-3|TRBD2|-
TGTGCCAGAACACCTCAGCGGGGGGAAGACACCGGGGAGCTGTTTTTT
CARTPQRGEDTGELFF
>15|TRBJ1-2|TRBV10-3|TRBD1|once
TGTGCCATCAGGACAGGGAATGTGCAGTCTTATGGCTACACCTTC
CAIRTGNVQSYGYTF
>15|TRBJ2-1|TRBV25-1|-|few
TGTGCCAGCAGTGACGCAACTAGCCCCTACAATGAGCAGTTCTTC
CASSDATSPYNEQFF
>16|TRBJ2-1|TRBV6-6|-|-
TGTGCCAGCAGCCCACTATCGGGACAAGGATACAATGAGCAGTTCTTC
CASSPLSGQGYNEQFF
>15|TRBJ2-1|TRBV6-6|TRBD2|-
TGTGCCAGCACCCTCACTAGCGGCAACTACAATGAGCAGTTCTTC
CASTLTSGNYNEQFF
>12|TRBJ1-2|TRBV29-1|-|-
TGCAGCGTTGGAGGGTCAGGGGACGGCTACACCTTC
CSVGGSGDGYTF
>16|TRBJ2-5|TRBV5-5|TRBD2|-
TGTGCCAGCAGCTTGGCTCTAGCGGGGGGGCAAGAGACCCAGTACTTC
CASSLALAGGQETQYF
>13|TRBJ2-3|TRBV5-5|-|-
TGTGCCAGCAGCTTGGGACAGGCAGATACGCAGTATTTT
CASSLGQADTQYF